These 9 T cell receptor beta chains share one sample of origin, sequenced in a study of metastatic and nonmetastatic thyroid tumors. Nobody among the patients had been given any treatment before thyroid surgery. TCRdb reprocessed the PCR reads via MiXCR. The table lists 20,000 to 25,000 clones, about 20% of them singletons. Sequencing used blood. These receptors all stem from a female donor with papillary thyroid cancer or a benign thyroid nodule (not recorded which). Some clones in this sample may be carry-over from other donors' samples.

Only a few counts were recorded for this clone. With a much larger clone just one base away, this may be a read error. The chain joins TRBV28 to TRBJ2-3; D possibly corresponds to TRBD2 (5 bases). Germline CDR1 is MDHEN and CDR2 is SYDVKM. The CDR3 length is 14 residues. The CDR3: CASSSVAFLDMQYF. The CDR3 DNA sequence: TGTGCCAGCAGCTCGGTAGCGTTTCTTGATATGCAGTATTTT.

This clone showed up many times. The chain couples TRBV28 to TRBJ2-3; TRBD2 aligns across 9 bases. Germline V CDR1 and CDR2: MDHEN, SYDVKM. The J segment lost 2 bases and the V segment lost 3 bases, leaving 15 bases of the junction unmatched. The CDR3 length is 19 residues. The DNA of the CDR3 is TGTGCCAGCAGTTTTATCCAAGCGGGAGGAAAGGCCCACACAGATACGCAGTATTTT. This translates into CASSFIQAGGKAHTDTQYF.

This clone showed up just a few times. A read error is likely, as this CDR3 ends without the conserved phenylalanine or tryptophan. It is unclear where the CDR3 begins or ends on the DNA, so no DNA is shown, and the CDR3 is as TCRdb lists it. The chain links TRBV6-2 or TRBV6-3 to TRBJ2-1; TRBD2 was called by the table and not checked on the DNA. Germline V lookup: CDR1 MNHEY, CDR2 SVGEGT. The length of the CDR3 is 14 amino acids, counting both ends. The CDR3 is CASSYSSGIDEQLL.

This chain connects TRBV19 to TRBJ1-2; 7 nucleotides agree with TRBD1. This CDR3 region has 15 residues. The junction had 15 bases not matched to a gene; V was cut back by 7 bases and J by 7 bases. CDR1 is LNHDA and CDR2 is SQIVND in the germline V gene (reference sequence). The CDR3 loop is CASKKLVRGSGGYTF. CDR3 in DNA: TGTGCCAGTAAGAAATTAGTCAGGGGGAGTGGTGGCTACACCTTC.

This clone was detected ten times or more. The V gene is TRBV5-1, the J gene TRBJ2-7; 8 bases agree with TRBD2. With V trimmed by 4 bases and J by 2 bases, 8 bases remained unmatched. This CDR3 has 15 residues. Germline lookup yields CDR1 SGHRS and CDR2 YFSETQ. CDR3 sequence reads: CASSPELAAAYEQYF. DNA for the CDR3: TGCGCCAGCAGCCCGGAACTAGCGGCGGCCTACGAGCAGTACTTC. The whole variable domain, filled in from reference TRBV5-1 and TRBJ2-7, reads KAGVTQTPRYLIKTRGQQVTLSCSPISGHRSVSWYQQTPGQGLQFLFEYFSETQRNKGNFPGRFSGRQFSNSRSEMNVSTLELGDSALYLCASSPELAAAYEQYFGPGTRLTVT.

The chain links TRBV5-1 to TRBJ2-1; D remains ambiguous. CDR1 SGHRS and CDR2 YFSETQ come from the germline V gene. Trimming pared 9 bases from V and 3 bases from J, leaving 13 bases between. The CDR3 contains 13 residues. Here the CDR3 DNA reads TGCGCCAAAAAGGTTAGACACTACAATGAGCAGTTCTTC. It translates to CAKKVRHYNEQFF. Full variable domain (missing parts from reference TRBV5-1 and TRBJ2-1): KAGVTQTPRYLIKTRGQQVTLSCSPISGHRSVSWYQQTPGQGLQFLFEYFSETQRNKGNFPGRFSGRQFSNSRSEMNVSTLELGDSALYLCAKKVRHYNEQFFGPGTRLTVL.

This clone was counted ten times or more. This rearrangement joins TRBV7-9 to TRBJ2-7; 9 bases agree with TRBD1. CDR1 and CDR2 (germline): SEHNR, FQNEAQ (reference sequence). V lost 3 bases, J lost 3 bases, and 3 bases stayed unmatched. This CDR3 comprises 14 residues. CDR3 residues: CASSFRGQGYEQYF. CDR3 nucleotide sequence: TGTGCCAGCAGCTTCAGGGGACAGGGCTACGAGCAGTACTTC.

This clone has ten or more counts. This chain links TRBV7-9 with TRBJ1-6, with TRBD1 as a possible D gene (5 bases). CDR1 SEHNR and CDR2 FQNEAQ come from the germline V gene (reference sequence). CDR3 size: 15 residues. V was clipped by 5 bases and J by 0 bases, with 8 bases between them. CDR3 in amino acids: CASSRGSSYNSPLHF. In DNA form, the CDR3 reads TGTGCCAGCAGCCGGGGGAGCTCCTATAATTCACCCCTCCACTTT.

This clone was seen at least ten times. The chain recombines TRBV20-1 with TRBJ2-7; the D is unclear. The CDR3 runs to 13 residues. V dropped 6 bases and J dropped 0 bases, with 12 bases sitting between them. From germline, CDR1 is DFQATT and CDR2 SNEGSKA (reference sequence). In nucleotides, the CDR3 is TGCAGTGCCCCCAGCTATAGCTCCTACGAGCAGTACTTC. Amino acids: CSAPSYSSYEQYF.